The 5 T cell receptor beta chains in this list originate from one sample, sequenced in a study of cytomegalovirus exposure and HLA in healthy donors. Primers: 60 Vbeta forward and 13 Jbeta reverse. Data came from immunoSEQ multiplex PCR; TCRdb stores just in-frame clones and leaves some out. Seen in this sample are 40,000 to 50,000 clones; the ten most common clones hold less than 1.2%. Sample: PBMCs. All receptors come from a woman between 40 and 55 years old in good health and CMV-seronegative.

The chain combines TRBV1 with TRBJ2-2; no check of the table's D call, TRBD2, against the DNA was made. TRBV1 represents a pseudogene. The CDR3 sequence is 17 residues long. Here the CDR3 reads CTSSQDWLAGTTGELFF. The CDR3 DNA is TGCACCAGCAGCCAAGATTGGCTAGCGGGAACAACCGGGGAGCTGTTTTTT.

This chain connects TRBV9 to TRBJ1-4; unclear D gene. Deletions cut 3 bases from V and 0 bases from J, with 9 bases between. From germline, CDR1 is SGDLS and CDR2 YYNGEE. The CDR3 runs to 15 residues. CDR3: CASSASGSTNEKLFF. Here the CDR3 DNA reads TGTGCCAGCAGCGCCTCAGGATCAACTAATGAAAAACTGTTTTTT. Using reference TRBV9 and TRBJ1-4 for the parts outside the CDR3, the full variable domain is DSGVTQTPKHLITATGQRVTLRCSPRSGDLSVYWYQQSLDQGLQFLIQYYNGEERAKGNILERFSAQQFPDLHSELNLSSLELGDSALYFCASSASGSTNEKLFFGSGTQLSVL.

This chain uses TRBV6-5 with TRBJ2-7; possible D gene TRBD1, 6 bases. Germline assignment: CDR1 MNHEY and CDR2 SVGAGI. The CDR3 sequence is 15 residues long. Trimming removed 0 bases from V and 3 bases from J, with 12 bases in between. The CDR3 DNA sequence: TGTGCCAGCAGTTACTCGCTAAGGGGGATCTACGAGCAGTACTTC. Its protein product is CASSYSLRGIYEQYF.

The chain uses TRBV25-1 and TRBJ1-2; TRBD1 aligns across 8 bases. Germline CDR1 is MGHDK and CDR2 is SYGVNS. With 0 bases clipped from V and 0 bases from J, the junction kept 6 bases outside the gene matches. The CDR3 totals 17 residues. The CDR3 reads CASSEYIQGAANYGYTF. DNA for the CDR3: TGTGCCAGCAGTGAATATATCCAGGGGGCGGCTAACTATGGCTACACCTTC.

This chain uses TRBV28 with TRBJ2-7, with 10 bases lining up with TRBD2. The CDR3 contains 16 residues. Per germline, CDR1 MDHEN and CDR2 SYDVKM. Trimming at V came to 5 bases and at J to 3 bases, leaving 10 bases not matched to a gene. CDR3: CASSGQGSGRGYEQYF. CDR3 DNA: TGTGCCAGCAGTGGCCAGGGGAGCGGGAGGGGCTACGAGCAGTACTTC. Full variable domain (outside the CDR3, taken from reference TRBV28 and TRBJ2-7): DVKVTQSSRYLVKRTGEKVFLECVQDMDHENMFWYRQDPGLGLRLIYFSYDVKMKEKGDIPEGYSVSREKKERFSLILESASTNQTSMYLCASSGQGSGRGYEQYFGPGTRLTVT.